The 24 T cell receptor beta chains presented below share a single source sample, sequenced in a study of post-analysis software for immune sequencing data. Findings of the study overall: The five TRBV segments detected at higher frequency in patients than in controls included TRBV5-6, TRBV5-1 and TRBV20-1.

These receptors' antigens are unknown. Presence of unique molecular identifiers characterized the TCR beta cDNA libraries. One entry per CDR3 protein, called by TCRdb with MiXCR from the PCR reads. The table shows around 250,000 distinct CDR3 sequences, with 35% to 40% occurring only once. Sequencing input: blood. The receptor set was obtained from a girl between 10 and 17 years old with multiple sclerosis.

This clonotype was picked up many times. The chain has TRBV5-6 and TRBJ1-4; D is undetermined. Deletions cut 3 bases from V and 8 bases from J, with 14 bases between. The CDR3 runs to 14 residues. CDR1 and CDR2 from the germline V gene are SGHDT and YYEEEE. DNA of the CDR3: TGTGCCAGCAGCTCGGATAGCCGGTCGGAAAAACTGTTTTTT. Translating it yields CASSSDSRSEKLFF.

Notes on this clonotype: A much larger clone differs by one base, so this may be a read error. CDR3 nucleotides: TGTGCCAGCAGTGAACGTTTGAATGAGCAGTACTTC. Translated, it gives CASSERLNEQYF. The rearrangement links TRBV2 to TRBJ2-7; D is uncertain. CDR1 is SNHLY and CDR2 is FYNNEI in the germline V gene. The CDR3 is made up of 12 amino acids. Trimming took off 2 bases at V and 7 bases at J, with 9 bases between the two ends. Filled out from reference TRBV2 and TRBJ2-7, the complete variable domain reads EPEVTQTPSHQVTQMGQEVILRCVPISNHLYFYWYRQILGQKVEFLVSFYNNEISEKSEIFDDQFSVERPDGSNFTLKIRSTKLEDSAMYFCASSERLNEQYFGPGTRLTVT.

Concerning this clonotype: One end of the junction fails to match germline, which may point to a read error. This chain uses TRBV4-2 with TRBJ1-2; no clear D gene. The CDR3 loop spans 17 amino acids. The germline gives CDR1 LGHNA, CDR2 YNFKEQ. The CDR3 DNA reads as TGTGCCAGCAACCAAGGAGTGTGGGAGGCCTCTAACTATGGCTACACCTTC. This encodes CASNQGVWEASNYGYTF.

This clonotype was counted at least ten times. The genes are TRBV7-9 and TRBJ1-1, with 8 positions matching TRBD1. After removal of 5 bases from V and 1 base from J, the junction contained 6 bases not matched to a gene. Germline V gives CDR1 SEHNR, CDR2 FQNEAQ (reference sequence). This CDR3 contains 15 residues. CDR3 in amino acids: CASSQGQGTNTEAFF. In DNA, the CDR3 is TGTGCCAGCAGCCAAGGACAGGGTACGAACACTGAAGCTTTCTTT.

This chain uses TRBV20-1 with TRBJ1-1, with D tentatively TRBD1 (6 bases). Germline V lookup: CDR1 DFQATT, CDR2 SNEGSKA (reference sequence). V was clipped by 0 bases and J by 0 bases, with 11 bases between them. This CDR3 is 15 amino acids long. CDR3 sequence (DNA): TGCAGTGCTAGAGATCGGGGGACATTGAACACTGAAGCTTTCTTT. Translation: CSARDRGTLNTEAFF.

This clonotype showed up many times. This chain connects TRBV20-1 to TRBJ2-1; TRBD2 matches 8 bases. Germline V gene sequence: CDR1 DFQATT, CDR2 SNEGSKA (reference sequence). The J segment lost 4 bases and the V segment lost 3 bases, leaving 5 bases of the junction unmatched. CDR3 size: 14 residues. This chain's CDR3 is CSASSLAGYNEQFF. CDR3 in DNA: TGCAGTGCTAGCTCCCTAGCGGGTTACAATGAGCAGTTCTTC.

The table lists this clonotype with many counts. The rearrangement joins TRBV20-1 to TRBJ2-5; D possibly uses TRBD1 or TRBD2 (5 bases each). Trimming left V 3 bases short and J 5 bases short, with 10 bases between. This CDR3 contains 12 residues. Germline V gene data show CDR1 as DFQATT and CDR2 as SNEGSKA (reference sequence). CDR3 protein: CSARGQRETQYF. The CDR3 nucleotides read TGCAGTGCTAGGGGGCAGCGGGAGACCCAGTACTTC.

In DNA, the CDR3 is TGTGCCATCCCGAGGGGGCAGAAAGGTCTTACCGGGGAGCTGTTTTTT. As protein: CAIPRGQKGLTGELFF. The rearrangement joins TRBV7-9 to TRBJ2-2; 7 bases line up with TRBD1. J lost 5 bases, V lost 10 bases, and 16 bases had no gene match. Looked up from germline, CDR1 is SEHNR and CDR2 is FQNEAQ (reference sequence). CDR3 length: 16 amino acids.

This clonotype showed up many times. The chain uses TRBV29-1 and TRBJ1-1, with 10 bases aligning to TRBD1. J was trimmed by 0 bases and V by 6 bases; bases with no gene match: 1. The CDR3 length is 13 residues. Germline V CDR1 and CDR2: SQVTM, ANQGSEA. DNA of the CDR3: TGCAGCGTCGGACAGGGGGTGAACACTGAAGCTTTCTTT. Translated: CSVGQGVNTEAFF.

This chain links TRBV28 with TRBJ2-2; TRBD1 aligns across 7 bases. The CDR3 consists of 14 residues. From germline, CDR1 is MDHEN and CDR2 SYDVKM. V was pared by 4 bases and J by 9 bases, with 8 bases of the junction left unmatched. The CDR3, as DNA: TGTGCCAGCAGTTGGAACAGGGGTCGGCGGGAGCTGTTTTTT. It codes for CASSWNRGRRELFF.

This clonotype was detected many times. The chain is built from TRBV20-1 and TRBJ1-5, with D perhaps TRBD1 (5 bases). With 0 bases removed from V and 2 bases from J, the gap between germline ends came to 14 bases. The CDR3 is made up of 16 amino acids. Germline CDR1 DFQATT, CDR2 SNEGSKA (reference sequence). The CDR3 nucleotides read TGCAGTGCTAGAGATTGGGGCCAAGAGGGCAATCAGCCCCAGCATTTT. Translating it yields CSARDWGQEGNQPQHF.

V gene TRBV20-1 combines with J gene TRBJ2-7; D is undetermined. The CDR3 runs to 13 residues. The germline V gene encodes CDR1 DFQATT and CDR2 SNEGSKA (reference sequence). Trimming stripped 1 base from V and 3 bases from J, with 10 bases between. Here the CDR3 DNA reads TGCAGTGCTAGAGGTCGCTGGAGCTACGAGCAGTACTTC. Translation gives CSARGRWSYEQYF.

In this sample, this clonotype turned up a few times. The rearrangement joins TRBV25-1 to TRBJ1-5; weak D call: TRBD1 (5 bases). The CDR3 has 12 amino acids. Trimming pared 2 bases from V and 9 bases from J, leaving 8 bases between. Germline CDR1 is MGHDK and CDR2 is SYGVNS. CDR3 in amino acids: CASSEPGGPQHF. As DNA, the CDR3 is TGTGCCAGCAGTGAACCCGGGGGGCCCCAGCATTTT.

With regard to this clonotype: The germline gene is not matched at one end of the junction; a read error may be the cause. The rearrangement links TRBV5-1 to TRBJ2-1, with a weak D call TRBD2 (7 bases). This CDR3 comprises 16 residues. Germline CDR1 and CDR2: SGHRS and YFSETQ. The DNA of the CDR3 is TGCGTCAGCAGCTCAGGGAGGGGGGGTTCCTACATTGAGCAGTTCTTC. This translates into CVSSSGRGGSYIEQFF.

The gene calls are TRBV10-3 and TRBJ1-1; TRBD1 is a possible D gene (5 bases). V dropped 0 bases and J dropped 5 bases, with 16 bases sitting between them. Germline V gene lookup returns CDR1 ENHRY and CDR2 SYGVKD. The length of the CDR3 is 16 residues. The CDR3 DNA follows: TGTGCCATCAGTGAGTCATCGGGGAGGGGAAATACTGAAGCTTTCTTT. Translating gives CAISESSGRGNTEAFF.

A note on this clonotype: A read error may account for a junction end that differs from germline. The chain couples TRBV28 to TRBJ2-4; D unresolved. This CDR3 is 15 amino acids long. Germline V lookup: CDR1 MDHEN, CDR2 SYDVKM. This CDR3 is CASSGAGTANNIQYF. DNA of the CDR3: TGTGCCAGCAGTGGCGCCGGAACAGCCAATAACATTCAGTACTTC.

This clonotype showed up many times. The chain carries TRBV15 and TRBJ2-1; D not resolved. The germline V and J ends were trimmed by 3 bases and 9 bases, with 9 bases remaining between them. The CDR3 contains 12 residues. Germline CDR1 is LNHNV and CDR2 is YYDKDF (reference sequence). The DNA of the CDR3 is TGTGCCACCAGCAGTATGGGCGTTGAGCAGTTCTTC. Encoded protein: CATSSMGVEQFF.

This clonotype was detected ten times or more. This chain links TRBV6-2 or TRBV6-3 with TRBJ2-7, with D possibly being TRBD2 (5 bases). The CDR3 has 14 amino acids. CDR1 is MNHEY, CDR2 SVGEGT, per germline. The V end lost 2 bases, the J end lost 6 bases, and 14 bases lay between the germline ends. The CDR3 region is CASSYPGGFGEQYF. CDR3 nucleotides: TGTGCCAGCAGTTACCCTGGCGGGTTTGGCGAGCAGTACTTC.

In its sample, this clonotype was seen many times. V is TRBV29-1 and J is TRBJ1-1; no reliable D call. The CDR3 loop spans 15 amino acids. Germline V gene data show CDR1 as SQVTM and CDR2 as ANQGSEA. With 4 bases removed from V and 2 bases from J, the gap between germline ends came to 17 bases. The CDR3 spells CSVAPRGVANTEAFF. The CDR3 DNA reads TGCAGCGTTGCCCCCCGAGGTGTGGCAAACACTGAAGCTTTCTTT.

In its sample, this clonotype was seen many times. The J gene is TRBJ1-1, the V gene TRBV7-9; maybe TRBD1 (5 bases). Trimming pared 5 bases from V and 2 bases from J, leaving 9 bases between. CDR1 is SEHNR and CDR2 is FQNEAQ in the germline V gene (reference sequence). The CDR3 has 13 amino acids. The CDR3 nucleotides read TGTGCCAGCAGCCGAGACAGTAACACTGAAGCTTTCTTT. Residues: CASSRDSNTEAFF.

V and J are TRBV28 and TRBJ1-2, with D perhaps matching TRBD1 (5 bases). The CDR3 is 18 residues long. With 0 bases removed from V and 0 bases from J, the gap between germline ends came to 17 bases. CDR1 MDHEN and CDR2 SYDVKM come from the germline V gene. The CDR3 sequence is CASSLWLIGGEANYGYTF. The CDR3 DNA reads TGTGCCAGCAGTTTATGGTTGATTGGGGGGGAAGCTAACTATGGCTACACCTTC.

The chain recombines TRBV19 with TRBJ2-3; D might be TRBD1 or TRBD2, each matching 5 bases. Germline CDR1 reads LNHDA; CDR2 reads SQIVND (reference sequence). This CDR3 contains 14 residues. Between the trimmed V and J ends, which lost 10 bases and 2 bases, there was a span of 16 bases. CDR3 protein: CATQTGTFTDTQYF. CDR3 coding DNA: TGTGCCACTCAAACGGGGACCTTCACAGATACGCAGTATTTT.

Many counts were recorded for this clonotype. This rearrangement joins TRBV4-2 to TRBJ2-6; maybe TRBD1 (6 bases). Germline loops: CDR1 LGHNA, CDR2 YNFKEQ. This CDR3 contains 17 residues. V shed 0 bases and J shed 0 bases, with 9 bases lying between them. The CDR3 loop is CASSQEGADSGANVLTF. The CDR3 DNA reads as TGTGCCAGCAGCCAAGAGGGGGCGGACTCTGGGGCCAACGTCCTGACTTTC.

V is TRBV5-6 and J is TRBJ2-1, with D unresolved. Trimming pared 7 bases from V and 0 bases from J, leaving 14 bases between. CDR3 size: 15 residues. From germline, CDR1 is SGHDT and CDR2 YYEEEE. The CDR3 DNA reads as TGTGCCAGCGATCCCGGCTTTAGCTCCTACAATGAGCAGTTCTTC. Translated: CASDPGFSSYNEQFF.